Reported below is one T cell receptor beta chain. The entry originates in a study of cytomegalovirus exposure and HLA in healthy donors. CDR1 and CDR2 from the germline V gene are KGHSH and LQKENI. This CDR3 contains 14 residues. V was shortened by 2 bases and J by 4 bases, with 8 bases between the two germline ends. The PCR ran on 60 Vbeta and 13 Jbeta primers. The data were produced by immunoSEQ multiplex PCR, yet TCRdb's version contains in-frame clones alone and is incomplete. The table shows about 130,000 clones, with approximately 82% occurring only once. The chain couples TRBV18 to TRBJ2-2; no clear D gene. Source material: PBMCs. The TCR sequence derives from a boy aged 2 to 10 in good health and CMV-seronegative. The CDR3, as DNA: TGTGCCAGCTCACCAACAGTGACCACCGGGGAGCTGTTTTTT. This gives the protein CASSPTVTTGELFF.